This TCR beta chain was captured by sequencing in a study of blood T cell repertoires in COVID-19. Germline V gives CDR1 MDHEN, CDR2 SYDVKM. V shed 5 bases, J shed 4 bases, and the junction held 15 bases outside the gene matches. This CDR3 comprises 17 residues. Methods used by the authors: Researchers report that nucleated cell counts were estimated from reference gene primer amplification. Profiling relied on immunoSEQ multiplex PCR, and the TCRdb table lists in-frame clones only, not all of them. V, J and clone size reflect that table, while D and trimming were determined from the DNA. The data hold under 300,000 clones, with approximately 88% observed a single time. All exposed participants met a person with COVID-19 within 2 weeks before entering the study.

The chain joins TRBV28 to TRBJ2-5, with 8 bases matching TRBD1. This clonotype was obtained from a woman between 40 and 50 years old who had been exposed to COVID-19. Source material: PBMCs or T cells enriched from blood (not recorded which). CDR3 sequence reads: CASSDPRGQGKGETQYF. DNA for the CDR3: TGTGCCAGCAGTGACCCCCGAGGACAGGGAAAAGGAGAGACCCAGTACTTC.